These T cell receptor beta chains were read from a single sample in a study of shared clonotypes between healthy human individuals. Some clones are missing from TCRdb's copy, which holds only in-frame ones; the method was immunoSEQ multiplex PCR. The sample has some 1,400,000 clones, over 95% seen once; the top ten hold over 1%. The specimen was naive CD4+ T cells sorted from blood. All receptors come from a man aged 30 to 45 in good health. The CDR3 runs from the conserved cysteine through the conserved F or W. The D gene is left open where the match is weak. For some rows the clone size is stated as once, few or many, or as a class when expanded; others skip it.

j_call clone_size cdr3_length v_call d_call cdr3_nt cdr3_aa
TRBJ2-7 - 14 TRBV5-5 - TGTGCCAGCAGCTTGGGGGCAGGCTCCTACGAGCAGTACTTC CASSLGAGSYEQYF
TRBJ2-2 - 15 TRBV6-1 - TGTGCCAGCAGTCCCCGGGACACCTACACCGGGGAGCTGTTTTTT CASSPRDTYTGELFF
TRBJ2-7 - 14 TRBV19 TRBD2 TGTGCCAGTAGTATGTGGAGCGGGAGTCACGAGCAGTACTTC CASSMWSGSHEQYF
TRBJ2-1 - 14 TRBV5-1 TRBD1 TGCGCCAGCGGAGCAGGGACAGGGGGTCTTGAGCAGTTCTTC CASGAGTGGLEQFF
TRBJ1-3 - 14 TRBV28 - TGTGCCAGCAGCCAGGTGGAGGGTGGAAACACCATATATTTT CASSQVEGGNTIYF
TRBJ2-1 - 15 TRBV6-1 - TGTGCCAGGACTCCTCCCCGGGGGATCTACAATGAGCAGTTCTTC CARTPPRGIYNEQFF
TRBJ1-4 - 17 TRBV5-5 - TGTGCCAGCAGCTCGGACAGCCTTTCTGCAACTAATGAAAAACTGTTTTTT CASSSDSLSATNEKLFF
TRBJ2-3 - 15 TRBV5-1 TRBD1 TGCGCCAGCAGCTTGCGGACAGGGAGCACAGATACGCAGTATTTT CASSLRTGSTDTQYF
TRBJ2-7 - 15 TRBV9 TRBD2 TGTGCCAGCAGCGTAGATAGCGGGATCTTCTACGAGCAGTACTTC CASSVDSGIFYEQYF
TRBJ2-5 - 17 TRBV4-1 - TGCGCCAGCAGCCAGTTTTTTAGGGGAGAAGTCCAAGAGACCCAGTACTTC CASSQFFRGEVQETQYF
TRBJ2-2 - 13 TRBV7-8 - TGTGCCAGCAGCCCCCACGGGACCGGGGAGCTGTTTTTT CASSPHGTGELFF
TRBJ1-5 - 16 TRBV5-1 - TGCGCCAGCAGCTTGGGGCCGGCAGGGGCGGATCAGCCCCAGCATTTT CASSLGPAGADQPQHF
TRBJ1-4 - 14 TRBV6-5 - TGTGCCAGCAGTTACCAGGGACCGAATGAAAAACTGTTTTTT CASSYQGPNEKLFF
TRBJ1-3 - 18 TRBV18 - TGTGCCAGCTCACTATTTGCGGCTGACAGCAACTCTGGAAACACCATATATTTT CASSLFAADSNSGNTIYF
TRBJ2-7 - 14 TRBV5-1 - TGCGCCAGCAGCTTGAGTCTTCTCTCCTACGAGCAGTACTTC CASSLSLLSYEQYF
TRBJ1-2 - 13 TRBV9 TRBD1 TGTGCCAGCAGCGTGCAGGGGGTTCATGGCTACACCTTC CASSVQGVHGYTF
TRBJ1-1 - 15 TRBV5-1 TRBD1 TGCGCCAGCAGCTCAGGGACAGGGAGGAACACTGAAGCTTTCTTT CASSSGTGRNTEAFF
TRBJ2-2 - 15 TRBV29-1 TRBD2 TGCAGCGCCCGGACTAGCGGGAGGGCCCTCGGGGAGCTGTTTTTT CSARTSGRALGELFF
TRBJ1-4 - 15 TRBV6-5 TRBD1 TGTGCCAGCAGGACCTTCGGGACAGGTAGTGAAAAACTGTTTTTT CASRTFGTGSEKLFF
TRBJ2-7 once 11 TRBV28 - TGTGCCAGCAGCCCCGCGTTTGGACAGTACTTC CASSPAFGQYF
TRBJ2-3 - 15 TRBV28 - TGTGCCAGCAGTCTGGGGGGTGAGGGCACAGATACGCAGTATTTT CASSLGGEGTDTQYF
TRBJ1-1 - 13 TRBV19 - TGTGCCAGTAGTATTATTCGGGGCACTGAAGCTTTCTTT CASSIIRGTEAFF
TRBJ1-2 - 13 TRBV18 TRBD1 TGTGCCAGCTCACCTGTACAGGGGTATGGCTACACCTTC CASSPVQGYGYTF
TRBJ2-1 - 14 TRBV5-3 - TGTGCCAGAAGCTCCCTAACGGACTACAATGAGCAGTTCTTC CARSSLTDYNEQFF
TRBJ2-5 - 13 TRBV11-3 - TGTGCCAGCAGCTCAGGAGTTTTAGAGACCCAGTACTTC CASSSGVLETQYF
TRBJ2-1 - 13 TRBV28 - TGTGCCAGCAGTGGCAGGGTTTGGGGTGAGCAGTTCTTC CASSGRVWGEQFF
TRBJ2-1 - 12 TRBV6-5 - TGTGCCAGCAGCCGGAGGGGGAATGAGCAGTTCTTC CASSRRGNEQFF
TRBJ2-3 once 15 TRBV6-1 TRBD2 TGTGCCAGCAGGAAGGGGGGACTAGCAGTCAATACGCAGTATTTT CASRKGGLAVNTQYF
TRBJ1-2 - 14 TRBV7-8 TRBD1 TGTGCCAGCAGCCCTAGACAGGGGTTCTATGGCTACACCTTC CASSPRQGFYGYTF
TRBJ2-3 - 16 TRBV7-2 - TGTGCCAGCAGCTTAGAGCCGGAGGGGGAGGGGGATACGCAGTATTTT CASSLEPEGEGDTQYF
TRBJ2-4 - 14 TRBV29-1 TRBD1 TGCAGCACACGGGACAGGGGCGCCAAAAACATTCAGTACTTC CSTRDRGAKNIQYF
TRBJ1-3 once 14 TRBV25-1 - TGTGCCAGCAGTGTGACAGCCTCTGGAAACACCATATATTTT CASSVTASGNTIYF
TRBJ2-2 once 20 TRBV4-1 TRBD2 TGCGCCAGCAGCCAAGATCTTGTGGGACCTGGACTAGCTTCCCACGGGGAGCTGTTTTTT CASSQDLVGPGLASHGELFF
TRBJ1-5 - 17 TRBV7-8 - TGTGCCAGCAGCTTCTCAACTGGATTCGGGTACAATCAGCCCCAGCATTTT CASSFSTGFGYNQPQHF
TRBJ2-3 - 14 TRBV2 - TGTGCCAGCAGTGTAGCGATTAGCACAGATACGCAGTATTTT CASSVAISTDTQYF